This is a list of T cell receptor beta chains from one sample in a study of OX40 agonist ivuxolimab in advanced cancers. TCRdb's copy holds only in-frame clones and misses some; the assay was immunoSEQ multiplex PCR. The table lists 70,000 to 85,000 clones, roughly 90% of them singletons. The sample consisted of CD4+ or CD8+ T cells sorted from blood, taken in a trial of the OX40 agonist ivuxolimab. These receptors originate from an adult with an advanced solid tumor such as melanoma, head and neck, liver or kidney cancer. Each CDR3 is given with its conserved first and last residue. The D gene is left open where the match is weak. For some rows the clone size is stated as once, few or many, or as a class when expanded; others skip it.

.	TRBV10-1	TRBJ2-2	.	TGCGCCAGCAGTTCGTCCGGGACCAGCACCGGGGAGCTGTTTTTT	CASSSSGTSTGELFF
.	TRBV28	TRBJ1-2	.	TGTGCCAGCAGTTCCTCGCCGGGGAGCTATGGCTACACCTTC	CASSSSPGSYGYTF
once	TRBV10-3	TRBJ2-3	.	TGTGCCATCAGTGAGGGCCACACAGATACGCAGTATTTT	CAISEGHTDTQYF
.	TRBV5-1	TRBJ2-1	.	TGCGCCAGCAGCTTGGTACCCCTGGGGGCCTACAATGAGCAGTTCTTC	CASSLVPLGAYNEQFF
once	TRBV5-1	TRBJ2-1	.	TGCGCCAGCAGCTTGGGAGGGCAGATAGATGAGCAGTTCTTC	CASSLGGQIDEQFF
.	TRBV7-2	TRBJ1-1	.	TGTGCCAGCAGCCCTAGCGGGGGCCTGAACACTGAAGCTTTCTTT	CASSPSGGLNTEAFF
once	TRBV6-1	TRBJ1-5	.	TGTGCCAGCAGTCTCGGGGCACCTCAGCCCCAGCATTTT	CASSLGAPQPQHF
.	TRBV7-3	TRBJ2-2	.	TGTGCCAGCAGTCTCTTCGTGGGGGTCTCCGGGGAGCTGTTTTTT	CASSLFVGVSGELFF
.	TRBV19	TRBJ2-5	TRBD2	TGTGCCAGTAGAACTAGCGGGAGGGGGAGGGCTCAAGAGACCCAGTACTTC	CASRTSGRGRAQETQYF
.	TRBV7-2	TRBJ1-2	TRBD1	TGTGCCAGCAGCCCAGACAGGGAGGTTTCTTTC	CASSPDREVSF
.	TRBV5-8	TRBJ1-2	.	TGTGCCAGCAGCTTGGCGGGGATTGGCTACACCTTC	CASSLAGIGYTF
once	TRBV4-3	TRBJ2-6	.	TGCGCCAGCAGCCAAGCGGGGAGGACTGGGGCCAACGTCCTGACTTTC	CASSQAGRTGANVLTF
.	TRBV28	TRBJ1-6	TRBD1	TGTGCCAGCAATGACAGGGGAGAGTCACCCCTCCACTTT	CASNDRGESPLHF
.	TRBV30	TRBJ2-5	.	TGTGCCTGGAGTGTCAGAGAAGAGACCCAGTACTTC	CAWSVREETQYF
.	TRBV7-7	TRBJ2-5	.	TGTGCTAGCAGCTTAGGAGTTGTGGAGACCCAGTACTTC	CASSLGVVETQYF
.	TRBV20-1	TRBJ2-7	.	TGCAGTGCTAGAGGCTACGAGCAGTACTTC	CSARGYEQYF
.	TRBV10-3	TRBJ2-2	TRBD2	TGTGCCATCAGTGTCGGACTAGCGGGAGGGTACGGGGAGCTGTTTTTT	CAISVGLAGGYGELFF
.	TRBV5-4	TRBJ2-3	.	TGTGCCAGCAGGGAGGGGTCGCCGACAGGTTCCACAGATACGCAGTATTTT	CASREGSPTGSTDTQYF
.	TRBV7-6	TRBJ2-7	TRBD1	TGTGCCAGCAGTCCTGACAGGGGAATAGTCTACGAGCAGTACTTC	CASSPDRGIVYEQYF
.	TRBV29-1	TRBJ1-1	.	TGCAGCGTTAGGTGGGGCGTAATGAACACTGAAGCTTTCTTT	CSVRWGVMNTEAFF
.	TRBV19	TRBJ1-5	.	TGTGCCAGTAGTACCGGACAGCTAGATCAGCTCCAGCATTTT	CASSTGQLDQLQHF
few	TRBV19	TRBJ2-5	.	TGTGCCAGTAGTATCTCCGGGGGACAGCAAGAGACCCAGTACTTC	CASSISGGQQETQYF
.	TRBV6-1	TRBJ2-3	TRBD2	TGTGCCAGCAGTGTGTGGGGGGGGAGCACAGATACGCAGTATTTT	CASSVWGGSTDTQYF
few	TRBV11-3	TRBJ2-7	TRBD1	TGTGCCAGCAGCTTAGAAAGGGGCTCCGGACAGGGGGCCTACGAGCAGTACTTC	CASSLERGSGQGAYEQYF
once	TRBV5-6	TRBJ2-2	TRBD1	TGTGCCAGCAGCCGACAGGGCCTGAACACCGGGGAGCTGTTTTTT	CASSRQGLNTGELFF
once	TRBV15	TRBJ2-1	TRBD2	TGTGCCACCAGCAGAGTAGCGGGAATAGTTAATGAGCAGTTCTTC	CATSRVAGIVNEQFF